This TCR beta chain is drawn from a study of T cell responses to AZD1222 COVID-19 vaccine. Study-wide points: Sampling that yielded the repertoires occurred only after the peak T cell response.

Clones were read by immunoSEQ multiplex PCR, and TCRdb kept only the in-frame ones, dropping some. The sample yields about 46,000 clones, around 90% seen once. Germline CDR1 SGHVS, CDR2 FQNEAQ. Unmatched junction bases numbered 22, after V lost 4 bases and J lost 4 bases. The CDR3 runs to 22 residues. A few counts support this clone. Its target is not known. The sequenced sample was peripheral blood, obtained 28 days after the second AZD1222 dose. This receptor was identified in an adult who received the AZD1222 COVID-19 vaccine. The gene calls are TRBV7-8 and TRBJ2-7; 16 bases line up with TRBD2. Here the CDR3 DNA reads TGTGCCAGCAGCTGGTCAGGGAATCCGGGACTAGCGGGAGGGCGGATGTCGTACGAGCAGTACTTC. Encoded protein: CASSWSGNPGLAGGRMSYEQYF.